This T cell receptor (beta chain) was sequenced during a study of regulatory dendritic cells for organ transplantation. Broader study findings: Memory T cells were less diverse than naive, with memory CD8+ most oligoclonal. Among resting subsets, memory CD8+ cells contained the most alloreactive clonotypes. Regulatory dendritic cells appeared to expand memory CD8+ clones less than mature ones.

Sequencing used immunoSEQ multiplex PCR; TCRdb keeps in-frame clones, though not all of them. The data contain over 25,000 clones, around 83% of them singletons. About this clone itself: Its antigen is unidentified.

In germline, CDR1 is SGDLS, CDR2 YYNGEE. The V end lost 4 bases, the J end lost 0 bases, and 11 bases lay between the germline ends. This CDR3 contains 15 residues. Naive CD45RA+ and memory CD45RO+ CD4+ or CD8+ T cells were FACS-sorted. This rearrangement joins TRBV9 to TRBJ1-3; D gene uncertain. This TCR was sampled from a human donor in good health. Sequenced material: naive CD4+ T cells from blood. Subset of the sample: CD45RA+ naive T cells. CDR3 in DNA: TGTGCCAGCAGCTCAGACATGAACTCTGGAAACACCATATATTTT. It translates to CASSSDMNSGNTIYF. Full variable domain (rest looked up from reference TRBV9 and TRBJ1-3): DSGVTQTPKHLITATGQRVTLRCSPRSGDLSVYWYQQSLDQGLQFLIQYYNGEERAKGNILERFSAQQFPDLHSELNLSSLELGDSALYFCASSSDMNSGNTIYFGEGSWLTVV.